There are a few counts of the clone carrying this T cell receptor beta chain. Trimming stripped 5 bases from V and 8 bases from J, with 9 bases between. The germline V gene encodes CDR1 MDHEN and CDR2 SYDVKM. The CDR3 covers 11 residues. The data belong to a study of T cell responses to AZD1222 COVID-19 vaccine. Profiled with immunoSEQ multiplex PCR; TCRdb holds only in-frame clones, not every one. The repertoire consists of around 130,000 clones, with over 90% occurring once and the leading ten covering roughly 5.4%. This sequence originates from an adult in good health. The sample in question was peripheral blood, obtained on day 0 of AZD1222 vaccination. The chain recombines TRBV28 with TRBJ1-2; weak D call: TRBD1 (5 bases). The CDR3 spells CASSIGDGYTF. CDR3 sequence (DNA): TGTGCCAGCAGTATTGGGGACGGCTACACCTTC.